A selection of T cell receptor beta chains follows, all from one sample in a study of beta chain features in type 1 diabetes. Clones were read by immunoSEQ multiplex PCR, and TCRdb kept only the in-frame ones, dropping some. The profile shows 140,000 to 150,000 clones, about an eighth of them singletons. The sample taken for sequencing was central memory CD4+ T cells from blood. The receptors were gathered from a man between 18 and 29 years old with type 1 diabetes. CDR3s include the opening cysteine and the closing phenylalanine or tryptophan. Fields, in order: V gene, J gene, D gene, clone size, CDR3 protein, CDR3 DNA. A D gene is named only where the DNA matches it firmly. Part of the rows lack a size; the others show once, few, many or a class for expanded clones.

TRBV19	TRBJ2-3	.	.	CASSRSARSTDTQYF	TGTGCCAGTAGTAGGTCGGCAAGGAGCACAGATACGCAGTATTTT
TRBV6-5	TRBJ1-5	.	few	CASSRDFSNQPQHF	TGTGCCAGCAGCCGGGACTTTAGCAATCAGCCCCAGCATTTT
TRBV30	TRBJ1-2	.	.	CAWRQGYSGYTF	TGTGCCTGGAGGCAGGGATACTCCGGCTACACCTTC
TRBV18	TRBJ2-1	.	.	CASSPTPVYGEQFF	TGTGCCAGCTCACCAACCCCTGTCTATGGTGAGCAGTTCTTC
TRBV21-1	TRBJ2-3	.	few	CASSKTHRGHTDTQYF	TGTGCCAGCAGCAAAACTCACCGGGGGCACACAGATACGCAGTATTTT
TRBV6-1	TRBJ2-1	.	.	CASSEVLASPYNEQFF	TGTGCCAGCAGTGAAGTTCTAGCCTCACCTTACAATGAGCAGTTCTTC
TRBV27	TRBJ1-2	TRBD1	few	CASSLSRTGGNGYTF	TGTGCCAGCAGTTTATCGAGGACAGGGGGCAATGGCTACACCTTC
TRBV27	TRBJ1-5	.	.	CASSFSWGRSNQPQHF	TGTGCCAGCAGTTTTAGCTGGGGGCGAAGCAATCAGCCCCAGCATTTT
TRBV30	TRBJ1-1	.	few	CAWSKQGSEAFF	TGTGCCTGGAGTAAACAGGGATCTGAAGCTTTCTTT
TRBV30	TRBJ1-1	.	.	CAWMVWAGTNTEAFF	TGTGCCTGGATGGTTTGGGCAGGGACTAACACTGAAGCTTTCTTT
TRBV5-6	TRBJ2-7	TRBD2	few	CASSLSSGGDLPTEQYF	TGTGCCAGCAGCTTGAGCAGCGGGGGGGACCTCCCTACCGAGCAGTACTTC
TRBV7-6	TRBJ2-3	.	few	CASSLRRSGTDTQYF	TGTGCCAGCAGCTTAAGGCGTAGCGGCACAGATACGCAGTATTTT
TRBV5-1	TRBJ1-6	.	few	CASSLDLRGSGSPLHF	TGCGCCAGCAGCTTGGATCTAAGAGGCTCGGGGTCACCCCTCCACTTT
TRBV21-1	TRBJ2-5	.	.	CASRSPGYF	TGTGCCAGCAGGAGCCCGGGGTACTTC
TRBV5-1	TRBJ2-5	.	.	CASSSTRAQETQYF	TGCGCCAGCAGCTCTACGCGGGCACAAGAGACCCAGTACTTC
TRBV29-1	TRBJ2-7	.	few	CSVRQALQQYF	TGCAGCGTGAGACAGGCCCTACAGCAGTACTTC
TRBV2	TRBJ2-3	.	many	CASEVGVDTQYF	TGTGCCAGCGAAGTTGGGGTGGATACGCAGTATTTT
TRBV5-1	TRBJ1-1	TRBD1	.	CASSLGQGPDTEAFF	TGCGCCAGCAGCTTGGGACAGGGTCCGGACACTGAAGCTTTCTTT
TRBV6-4	TRBJ2-3	TRBD1	.	CASSDRGPRDTQYF	TGTGCCAGCAGTGACAGGGGGCCTAGGGATACGCAGTATTTT
TRBV4-1	TRBJ2-1	TRBD2	.	CASSQEVTSHNEQFF	TGCGCCAGCAGCCAAGAAGTGACTAGCCACAATGAGCAGTTCTTC
TRBV11-3	TRBJ1-1	TRBD1	few	CASSLSDREAFF	TGTGCCAGCAGTCTCTCGGACAGGGAAGCTTTCTTT
TRBV7-9	TRBJ1-1	.	few	CASSFADARNTEAFF	TGTGCCAGCAGCTTTGCAGACGCTCGGAACACTGAAGCTTTCTTT
TRBV29-1	TRBJ2-7	.	few	CSVIFQSYEQYF	TGCAGCGTTATTTTCCAGTCCTACGAGCAGTACTTC
TRBV2	TRBJ1-1	TRBD1	.	CASSAQGDEAFF	TGTGCCAGCAGTGCTCAGGGGGATGAAGCTTTCTTT
TRBV7-2	TRBJ2-7	.	few	CASSTRGRDEQYF	TGTGCCAGCAGCACTAGGGGCAGGGACGAGCAGTACTTC
TRBV10-2	TRBJ2-1	.	few	CASSDEGWGSYNEQFF	TGCGCCAGCAGTGACGAGGGATGGGGCTCCTACAATGAGCAGTTCTTC
TRBV6-5	TRBJ2-7	TRBD2	.	CASSSLAGKIAYEQYF	TGTGCCAGCAGTTCGCTAGCGGGGAAGATCGCCTACGAGCAGTACTTC
TRBV27	TRBJ1-5	.	few	CASSPVRAPTAQHF	TGTGCCAGCAGTCCCGTACGCGCACCCACGGCCCAGCATTTT
TRBV4-1	TRBJ2-3	.	many	CASSDWEDTQYF	TGCGCCAGCAGCGACTGGGAGGATACGCAGTATTTT
TRBV18	TRBJ1-1	.	.	CASNDMNTEAFF	TGTGCCAGCAATGACATGAACACTGAAGCTTTCTTT
TRBV6-1	TRBJ2-5	.	few	CATRLQTGETQYF	TGTGCCACCCGACTCCAAACGGGCGAGACCCAGTACTTC
TRBV30	TRBJ1-2	.	many	CAWSVQRNYGYTF	TGTGCCTGGAGTGTACAAAGGAACTATGGCTACACCTTC
TRBV10-3	TRBJ2-5	.	.	CAISDVSQQETQYF	TGTGCCATCAGTGATGTGTCTCAACAAGAGACCCAGTACTTC
TRBV7-2	TRBJ2-6	.	few	CASSVDSSGANVLTF	TGTGCCAGCAGCGTAGACAGCTCTGGGGCCAACGTCCTGACTTTC
TRBV2	TRBJ1-1	.	.	CASSEARGSRNTEAFF	TGTGCCAGCAGTGAAGCGCGAGGGTCGAGGAACACTGAAGCTTTCTTT
TRBV7-2	TRBJ2-1	.	.	CASSLMWGNNEQFF	TGTGCCAGCAGCTTAATGTGGGGTAACAATGAGCAGTTCTTC
TRBV5-1	TRBJ2-6	.	.	CASSFQSSSSGANVLTF	TGCGCCAGCAGCTTTCAGTCAAGTTCCTCTGGGGCCAACGTCCTGACTTTC
TRBV27	TRBJ1-1	TRBD1	.	CASRGQMNTEAFF	TGTGCCAGTAGGGGACAGATGAACACTGAAGCTTTCTTT
TRBV5-1	TRBJ2-1	.	.	CASSLGLNNEQFF	TGCGCCAGCAGCTTGGGACTCAACAATGAGCAGTTCTTC
TRBV9	TRBJ2-1	.	.	CASSAGGSNYNEQFF	TGTGCCAGCAGCGCCGGAGGCTCGAACTACAATGAGCAGTTCTTC
TRBV6-5	TRBJ1-1	.	.	CASSYLQGRAFF	TGTGCCAGCAGTTACCTCCAGGGGAGAGCTTTCTTT
TRBV27	TRBJ2-1	.	.	CASSTPFGRESSYNEQFF	TGTGCCAGCAGTACACCATTTGGACGCGAAAGCTCCTACAATGAGCAGTTCTTC